The table lists the clone carrying this T cell receptor beta chain with a count of one. The CDR3 has 15 amino acids. J lost 6 bases, V lost 4 bases, and 8 bases had no gene match. The germline V gene has CDR1 GTSNPN and CDR2 SVGIG (reference sequence). Using immunoSEQ multiplex PCR, the repertoire was profiled, and TCRdb retains in-frame clones only, with some absent. The table includes around 32,000 clones, approximately 89% detected once. This sample is drawn from a study of OX40 agonist ivuxolimab in advanced cancers. The sample was CD4+ or CD8+ T cells sorted from blood, taken in a trial of the OX40 agonist ivuxolimab. This chain links TRBV30 with TRBJ2-2; TRBD2 matches 10 bases. The sequence came from an adult with an advanced solid tumor such as melanoma, head and neck, liver or kidney cancer. CDR3 sequence: CAWTAGLAGAGELFF. The CDR3 DNA follows: TGTGCCTGGACCGCTGGGCTAGCGGGAGCCGGGGAGCTGTTTTTT. Full variable domain (outside the CDR3, taken from reference TRBV30 and TRBJ2-2): SQTIHQWPATLVQPVGSPLSLECTVEGTSNPNLYWYRQAAGRGLQLLFYSVGIGQISSEVPQNLSASRPQDRQFILSSKKLLLSDSGFYLCAWTAGLAGAGELFFGEGSRLTVL.